The 14 T cell receptor beta chains listed next were all sequenced from one sample in a study of T cell repertoires in cytomegalovirus infection. What these receptors recognize is not known. TCRdb reprocessed the reads with MiXCR, giving one entry per CDR3 protein. The sample contains about 310,000 distinct CDR3 sequences, 25% of which appear only once. The sequenced sample was cultured PBMCs, obtained from culture after CMV antigen stimulation. All receptors derive from a human donor in good health (CMV status not recorded). Some clones in this sample may be carry-over from other donors' samples.

This clonotype appeared many times. The chain employs TRBV11-2 and TRBJ2-4, with TRBD2 as a possible D gene (5 bases). V lost 1 base and J 1 base, leaving 11 bases between the germline ends. The germline V gene encodes CDR1 SGHAT and CDR2 FQNNGV. CDR3 length: 16 amino acids. CDR3 loop: CASSLVIGEAKNIQYF. The CDR3 DNA reads TGTGCCAGCAGCTTAGTAATTGGGGAGGCCAAAAACATTCAGTACTTC.

This clonotype was counted only a few times. The chain carries TRBV12-5 and TRBJ2-1; perhaps TRBD1 as D (5 bases). Trimming took off 5 bases at V and 9 bases at J, with 11 bases between the two ends. Germline V gives CDR1 LGHNT, CDR2 FRNRAP. The CDR3 consists of 12 residues. CDR3: CASGRLQGEQFF. CDR3 DNA: TGTGCTAGTGGTCGGCTCCAGGGTGAGCAGTTCTTC.

This clonotype was observed a few times. This CDR3 reads CASSSFGISLTDTQYF. The CDR3 nucleotides read TGTGCCAGCAGCTCGTTCGGGATCTCCCTCACAGATACGCAGTATTTT. The V gene is TRBV6-1, the J gene TRBJ2-3, with TRBD2 as a possible D gene (5 bases). Trimming cost V 6 bases and J 2 bases, with 18 bases left between them. Germline loops: CDR1 MNHNS, CDR2 SASEGT. CDR3 size: 16 residues.

As DNA, the CDR3 is TGCAGTGCTAGCGGTAGCCTAGCGGGAGTCGGGGAGCTGTTTTTT. Amino acid sequence: CSASGSLAGVGELFF. V and J are TRBV20-1 and TRBJ2-2; 10 nucleotides align to TRBD2. CDR3 length: 15 residues. Germline CDR1 reads DFQATT; CDR2 reads SNEGSKA (reference sequence). The V segment lost 3 bases and the J segment 7 bases; nucleotides outside the gene matches: 8.

This clonotype was seen more than once but under ten times. The chain uses TRBV28 and TRBJ1-1; no reliable D call. CDR1 is MDHEN and CDR2 is SYDVKM in the germline V gene. Trimming pared 7 bases from V and 8 bases from J, leaving 14 bases between. The CDR3 length is 12 residues. The CDR3 reads CASKGTLLEAFF. CDR3 DNA: TGTGCCAGCAAGGGTACACTGCTAGAAGCTTTCTTT.

This clonotype was seen more than once but under ten times. V and J are TRBV6-1 and TRBJ2-5, with D hard to call. Germline-derived CDR1 and CDR2 are MNHNS and SASEGT. Trimming took 8 bases from V and 2 from J, leaving 12 bases between them. The CDR3 is 13 residues long. The CDR3: CASGRSSQETQYF. CDR3 coding DNA: TGTGCCAGCGGCCGTAGCAGTCAAGAGACCCAGTACTTC.

This clonotype was counted between two and nine times. V usage is TRBV5-1 and J usage is TRBJ1-6; no firm D call. This CDR3 has 14 residues. Germline lookup yields CDR1 SGHRS and CDR2 YFSETQ. The V end was cut by 2 bases, the J end by 5 bases, with 8 bases between. In DNA, the CDR3 is TGCGCCAGCAGCTTACTCCAGAATAATTCACCCCTCCACTTT. As protein: CASSLLQNNSPLHF.

This clonotype turned up a few times. J is TRBJ1-1 and V is TRBV6-1; maybe TRBD1 (5 bases). Germline CDR1 MNHNS, CDR2 SASEGT. The CDR3 covers 13 residues. The V end was cut by 9 bases, the J end by 4 bases, with 15 bases between. For the CDR3, the DNA is TGTGCCAGTGAAGGGGCCTTAAGCACTGAAGCTTTCTTT. Protein: CASEGALSTEAFF.

This clonotype was seen more than once but under ten times. The chain recombines TRBV6-6 with TRBJ2-7; perhaps TRBD2 as D (6 bases). This CDR3 is 13 amino acids long. Trimming removed 6 bases from V and 3 bases from J, with 12 bases in between. Germline CDR1 is MNHNY and CDR2 is SVGAGI (reference sequence). The CDR3: CASRIGSNYEQYV. CDR3 in DNA: TGTGCCAGCAGGATCGGGAGTAACTACGAGCAGTACGTC.

The chain carries TRBV10-3 and TRBJ1-4, with D maybe TRBD1 (5 bases). The germline CDR1 and CDR2 sequences are ENHRY and SYGVKD. V shed 2 bases and J shed 5 bases, with 12 bases lying between them. The CDR3 has 15 amino acids. The chain's CDR3 is CAISENGGGNEKLFF. The DNA of the CDR3 is TGTGCCATCAGTGAGAATGGCGGGGGGAATGAAAAACTGTTTTTT.

This clonotype came up many times. J is TRBJ1-2 and V is TRBV7-2; D is unresolved. Germline CDR1 reads SGHTA; CDR2 reads FQGNSA. V was cut by 4 bases and J by 8 bases, with 20 bases left in between. The CDR3 is made up of 15 amino acids. The CDR3 here is CASSSVGVITYGYTF. CDR3 DNA: TGTGCCAGCAGCTCCGTTGGGGTTATCACGTACGGCTACACCTTC.

The rearrangement links TRBV2 to TRBJ2-1; TRBD2 matches at 9 bases. The CDR3 is made up of 16 amino acids. Losses at the gene ends were 3 bases for V and 8 bases for J; bases not matched to a gene: 11. Germline-derived CDR1 and CDR2 are SNHLY and FYNNEI. CDR3 loop: CASSEFSGLASDEQFF. For the CDR3, the DNA is TGTGCCAGCAGTGAGTTTTCGGGACTAGCATCGGATGAGCAGTTCTTC.

This clonotype has a handful of counts. The chain links TRBV7-9 to TRBJ2-3; D ambiguous. Trimming removed 0 bases at V and 5 bases at J, with 6 bases between. The CDR3 contains 13 residues. Germline loops: CDR1 SEHNR, CDR2 FQNEAQ (reference sequence). The CDR3 nucleotides are TGTGCCAGCAGCTTAGCGCTCGAAGATACGCAGTATTTT. This sequence encodes CASSLALEDTQYF. The full variable domain, with the rest looked up from reference TRBV7-9 and TRBJ2-3, is DTGVSQNPRHKITKRGQNVTFRCDPISEHNRLYWYRQTLGQGPEFLTYFQNEAQLEKSRLLSDRFSAERPKGSFSTLEIQRTEQGDSAMYLCASSLALEDTQYFGPGTRLTVL.

The J gene is TRBJ2-5, the V gene TRBV19, with D possibly being TRBD2 (6 bases). Trimming took 4 bases from V and 1 from J, leaving 13 bases between them. The CDR3 is 15 residues long. From germline, CDR1 is LNHDA and CDR2 SQIVND (reference sequence). The CDR3 loop reads CASSKTGLGQETQYF. The CDR3 region has the DNA TGTGCCAGTAGTAAAACGGGACTGGGCCAAGAGACCCAGTACTTC. Using reference TRBV19 and TRBJ2-5 for the parts outside the CDR3, the full variable domain is DGGITQSPKYLFRKEGQNVTLSCEQNLNHDAMYWYRQDPGQGLRLIYYSQIVNDFQKGDIAEGYSVSREKKESFPLTVTSAQKNPTAFYLCASSKTGLGQETQYFGPGTRLLVL.